This TCR beta chain was profiled in a study of blood T cell repertoires in COVID-19. About the study: From the United States, Italy and Spain came samples of acute and convalescent COVID-19. T cells, B-cell-depleted T cells, or PBMCs provided the cDNA or gDNA that served as material.

The CDR3 extends over 14 amino acids. CDR1 KGHDR and CDR2 SFDVKD come from the germline V gene. The V end was cut by 6 bases, the J end by 1 base, with 9 bases between. Authors' processing steps: Reference gene primer amplification gave estimated nucleated cell counts. Clones were sequenced by immunoSEQ multiplex PCR, and TCRdb holds only the in-frame ones, with some missing. That table gives V, J and clone size, and the DNA gave D and trimming. This sample yields roughly 260,000 clones, of which around nine tenths are seen a single time; about 9.2% belongs to the top ten. Specimen: peripheral blood. This TCR was recovered from a man in his forties who had recovered from COVID-19. V gene TRBV24-1 combines with J gene TRBJ1-5; D gene ambiguous. The CDR3 bases are TGTGCCACCAGTACTGGGAGGAGCAATCAGCCCCAGCATTTT. It is translated as CATSTGRSNQPQHF.